The rows below give T cell receptor beta chains drawn from one sample of a study of blood T cell repertoires in COVID-19. TCRdb's table, derived via immunoSEQ multiplex PCR, lists solely in-frame clones and lacks some. The profile shows roughly 52,000 clones, roughly four fifths of them singletons. The sequencing sample was made of peripheral blood. The receptor source for this set is a human donor in a cohort sampled during active or convalescent COVID-19. Each CDR3 is given with its conserved first and last residue.

length: 17
V: TRBV5-4
CDR3: CASSLTAGGSANSPLHF

length: 12
V: TRBV12-5
CDR3: CASGSPGNTIYF

length: 17
V: TRBV4-2
CDR3: CASRLAGGPSPKNEQFF

length: 13
V: TRBV30
CDR3: CAWESGGTDTQYF

length: 12
V: TRBV6-1
CDR3: CASSETRLNQYF

length: 13
V: TRBV11-3
CDR3: CASSWTGNTEAFF

length: 18
V: TRBV4-3
CDR3: CASSQDSQRLAGGDEQFF

length: 14
V: TRBV19
CDR3: CASSIIVGDYGYTF

length: 16
V: TRBV9
CDR3: CASSAATSGGYNEQFF

length: 15
V: TRBV7-9
CDR3: CASSATGTGGSEAFF

length: 15
V: TRBV7-2
CDR3: CASSPPGSTNEKLFF

length: 16
V: TRBV25-1
CDR3: CASSEPMGGNGHGYTF

length: 16
V: TRBV19
CDR3: CASSIDGMEANEKLFF

length: 11
V: TRBV29-1
CDR3: CSVTAAGEQYF

length: 15
V: TRBV14
CDR3: CASSQGGGQTTEAFF

length: 15
V: TRBV5-8
CDR3: CASSVKTGYNSPLHF

length: 14
V: TRBV27
CDR3: CASSVRGVNYGYTF

length: 12
V: TRBV2
CDR3: CASSLDSYGYTF

length: 17
V: TRBV2
CDR3: CASSDPGQGGNTGELFF

length: 14
V: TRBV7-2
CDR3: CASSLPYGTDTQYF

length: 16
V: TRBV11-3
CDR3: CASSLRTGGSGNTIYF

length: 12
V: TRBV19
CDR3: CASSLFTDTQYF

length: 13
V: TRBV27
CDR3: CASSFRDRYEQYF

length: 18
V: TRBV19
CDR3: CASSIGGQWARTNYGYTF

length: 14
V: TRBV7-2
CDR3: CASSFGPTPGELFF

length: 15
V: TRBV9
CDR3: CASSVAGGRWYGYTF

length: 14
V: TRBV9
CDR3: CASSSGQGWETQYF

length: 14
V: TRBV6-5
CDR3: CASSSGSTNYGYTF

length: 14
V: TRBV7-3
CDR3: CASSSGLSLGRAFF

length: 15
V: TRBV15
CDR3: CATSREGRGNSPLHF

length: 15
V: TRBV3-1/TRBV3-2
CDR3: CASSQGPGLNYGYTF

length: 15
V: TRBV19
CDR3: CASRPGTGASETQYF

length: 12
V: TRBV6-5
CDR3: CASSPRGQPQHF

length: 13
V: TRBV6-2/TRBV6-3
CDR3: CASSTPGGGELFF

length: 14
V: TRBV7-2
CDR3: CASTPRAEADTQYF

length: 11
V: TRBV29-1
CDR3: CSVSVNTEAFF

length: 16
V: TRBV6-2/TRBV6-3
CDR3: CASSLSKTGDQETQYF

length: 14
V: TRBV24-1
CDR3: CATSVSDNRGEQFF

length: 14
V: TRBV6-5
CDR3: CASSTDSPMGEQYF

length: 14
V: TRBV18
CDR3: CASSPGQGSEKLFF

length: 14
V: TRBV5-4
CDR3: CASSLWRGGETQYF

length: 13
V: TRBV7-8
CDR3: CASSIQGTEKLFF

length: 16
V: TRBV6-6
CDR3: CASSKGTGRSAPEAFF

length: 15
V: TRBV7-9
CDR3: CASSVGGGTKEKLFF

length: 14
V: TRBV27
CDR3: CASSSPTGPSSQFF

length: 17
V: TRBV24-1
CDR3: CATSDPTAGFGVDTQYF

length: 11
V: TRBV6-5
CDR3: CASRMEGTQYF

length: 15
V: TRBV7-2
CDR3: CASSYSGSRTDTQYF

length: 15
V: TRBV30
CDR3: CAWSVRAAGNEKLFF

length: 15
V: TRBV7-9
CDR3: CASSPRGNSNQPQHF

length: 13
V: TRBV2
CDR3: CASRGRVNYGYTF

length: 15
V: TRBV24-1
CDR3: CATSPGTGGTGELFF